The 18 T cell receptor beta chains presented below share a single source sample, sequenced in a study of blood T cell repertoires in COVID-19. Here immunoSEQ multiplex PCR was the method, and the copy in TCRdb shows in-frame clones only, minus some. The data contain about 97,000 clones, 85% to 95% of them singletons. The specimen was peripheral blood. These receptors were obtained from a man aged 45-60 years with active COVID-19.

This clone was seen only once. J is TRBJ1-5 and V is TRBV19; D is ambiguous. Per the germline V gene, CDR1 is LNHDA and CDR2 is SQIVND (reference sequence). V gave up 0 bases and J gave up 3 bases, with 12 bases separating them. This CDR3 comprises 16 residues. CDR3 in amino acids: CASSIDLEGFNQPQHF. In DNA, the CDR3 is TGTGCCAGTAGTATAGATCTAGAGGGATTCAATCAGCCCCAGCATTTT. The variable domain in full, completed from reference TRBV19 and TRBJ1-5, reads DGGITQSPKYLFRKEGQNVTLSCEQNLNHDAMYWYRQDPGQGLRLIYYSQIVNDFQKGDIAEGYSVSREKKESFPLTVTSAQKNPTAFYLCASSIDLEGFNQPQHFGDGTRLSIL.

This chain uses TRBV11-2 with TRBJ1-4; D remains unclear. The ends were cut back, 5 bases at V and 4 bases at J, with 14 bases in the middle. The germline CDR1 and CDR2 sequences are SGHAT and FQNNGV. The CDR3 totals 15 residues. The CDR3 DNA sequence: TGTGCCAGCAGCCCCTCGGGGAGTGATAATGAAAAACTGTTTTTT. Amino acid sequence: CASSPSGSDNEKLFF.

This chain connects TRBV10-3 to TRBJ2-3; 7 positions agree with TRBD1. The V gene's germline CDR1 is ENHRY and CDR2 SYGVKD. Germline trimming cut 10 bases from V and 0 bases from J; bases unmatched to any gene: 7. The CDR3 spans 14 residues. CDR3 DNA sequence: TGTGCCACCGGAAAGACAGGGAGCACAGATACGCAGTATTTT. It is translated as CATGKTGSTDTQYF.

The V call is TRBV6-5, the J call TRBJ2-7; 7 bases line up with TRBD2. V gave up 2 bases and J gave up 6 bases; unmatched junction bases: 13. The CDR3 spans 16 residues. The germline V gene encodes CDR1 MNHEY and CDR2 SVGAGI. The CDR3 sequence: CASSYRTGTKTTEQYF. The CDR3 DNA reads TGTGCCAGCAGTTACAGAACCGGGACTAAAACAACCGAGCAGTACTTC.

The chain is built from TRBV6-6 and TRBJ1-1; D remains ambiguous. The V gene's germline CDR1 is MNHNY and CDR2 SVGAGI (reference sequence). The ends were cut back, 4 bases at V and 3 bases at J, with 18 bases in the middle. The CDR3 covers 16 residues. The CDR3 region has the DNA TGTGCCAGCAGTTCCGGCCGTCAGGCTTCGGACACTGAAGCTTTCTTT. Its translation: CASSSGRQASDTEAFF.

For this clone: One end of the junction is discordant with germline, which a read error may explain. The rearrangement joins TRBV6-1 to TRBJ2-3, with 9 positions matching TRBD2. Germline CDR1 is MNHNS and CDR2 is SASEGT. This CDR3 is 15 amino acids long. The CDR3 coding sequence is TGTGCCAGCAGGGAAGCGGGAGGAGTGAGCGGTACGCAGTATTTT. Its translation: CASREAGGVSGTQYF.

The chain has TRBV30 and TRBJ1-1; 7 nucleotides agree with TRBD1. The CDR3 is 14 amino acids. The germline CDR1 and CDR2 sequences are GTSNPN and SVGIG (reference sequence). With V trimmed by 4 bases and J by 2 bases, 7 bases remained unmatched. CDR3 region: CAWTGQGVNTEAFF. The CDR3 region has the DNA TGTGCCTGGACCGGGCAGGGGGTAAACACTGAAGCTTTCTTT.

The rearrangement uses TRBV24-1 and TRBJ2-3; D possibly corresponds to TRBD2 (8 bases). Trimming cost V 3 bases and J 0 bases, with 27 bases left between them. The CDR3 sequence is 21 residues long. Germline CDR1 KGHDR, CDR2 SFDVKD. CDR3 loop: CATSDSRGGQSPESSTDTQYF. As DNA, the CDR3 is TGTGCCACCAGTGATAGCCGGGGGGGACAGTCCCCTGAATCTAGCACAGATACGCAGTATTTT.

The chain carries TRBV30 and TRBJ2-1; 9 positions match TRBD2. The V gene end was trimmed by 0 bases and the J gene end by 12 bases; junction bases not matched to a gene: 6. Germline loops: CDR1 GTSNPN, CDR2 SVGIG (reference sequence). The CDR3 is 13 residues long. The CDR3, as DNA: TGTGCCTGGAGTGTACGGGGACTAGCTCGGCAGTTCTTC. The encoded protein is CAWSVRGLARQFF.

The chain couples TRBV2 to TRBJ2-5; D may be TRBD2 (5 bases). CDR3 length equals 13 residues. V shed 8 bases and J shed 1 base, with 11 bases lying between them. Per germline, CDR1 SNHLY and CDR2 FYNNEI. In nucleotides, the CDR3 is TGTGCCAGCCGGTTGGACTTCCAAGAGACCCAGTACTTC. Protein sequence: CASRLDFQETQYF.

The rearrangement joins TRBV5-4 to TRBJ2-5; a possible D gene is TRBD1 (6 bases). This CDR3 contains 16 residues. In germline, CDR1 is SGHNT, CDR2 YYREEE (reference sequence). The germline V and J ends were trimmed by 4 bases and 4 bases, with 20 bases remaining between them. The CDR3 region is CASSPREGGDGETQYF. The CDR3 bases are TGTGCCAGCAGCCCCCGGGAAGGGGGAGACGGAGAGACCCAGTACTTC.

J is TRBJ2-3 and V is TRBV18; TRBD1 agrees at 7 bases. V shed 2 bases, J shed 2 bases, and the junction held 4 bases outside the gene matches. The CDR3 has 15 residues. Germline V gene data show CDR1 as KGHSH and CDR2 as LQKENI. CDR3 nucleotide sequence: TGTGCCAGCTCACCAGCCGGGACAGACACAGATACGCAGTATTTT. This sequence encodes CASSPAGTDTDTQYF.

This sequence joins TRBV6-5 and TRBJ1-6, with no clear D. Per germline, CDR1 MNHEY and CDR2 SVGAGI. V lost 1 base, J lost 8 bases, and 6 bases lay in between. The CDR3 is 13 residues long. In DNA form, the CDR3 reads TGTGCCAGCAGTTACTACCGGGATTCACCCCTCCACTTT. Translation: CASSYYRDSPLHF.

The sample holds one count of this clone. The CDR3 DNA reads as TGCGCCAGCAGTGAGTCGGCCGGCTCGGGGTCCTTTGAGCAGTACTTC. Amino acid sequence: CASSESAGSGSFEQYF. This chain links TRBV10-1 with TRBJ2-7, with D perhaps TRBD2 (5 bases). CDR1 and CDR2 from the germline V gene are WNHNN and SYGVQD (reference sequence). The CDR3 spans 16 residues. The V gene lost 0 bases and the J gene lost 7 bases, with 19 bases spanning the gap.

V and J are TRBV19 and TRBJ1-5, with TRBD1 identical over 9 bases. The CDR3 runs 15 residues. CDR1 LNHDA and CDR2 SQIVND come from the germline V gene (reference sequence). The V and J ends lost 5 bases and 2 bases, in that order; junction bases with no gene match: 4. The CDR3 sequence is CASSSRTGGNQPQHF. CDR3 DNA sequence: TGTGCCAGTAGTTCCCGGACAGGGGGCAATCAGCCCCAGCATTTT.

The chain uses TRBV6-5 and TRBJ2-5, with D possibly being TRBD1 (6 bases). The CDR3 totals 15 residues. V lost 0 bases to trimming and J lost 4 bases, with 12 bases between them. The germline gives CDR1 MNHEY, CDR2 SVGAGI. The chain's CDR3 is CASSYSSRGGETQYF. The CDR3 nucleotides read TGTGCCAGCAGTTACTCAAGCAGGGGCGGAGAGACCCAGTACTTC.

This clone occurred once. The chain links TRBV27 to TRBJ1-5; D is perhaps TRBD1 (5 bases). The V gene's germline CDR1 is MNHEY and CDR2 SMNVEV (reference sequence). This CDR3 contains 17 residues. Trimming removed 2 bases at V and 3 bases at J, with 17 bases between. This CDR3 is CASSLNFPGELNQPQHF. The CDR3 DNA reads as TGTGCCAGCAGTTTAAACTTTCCGGGGGAGCTCAATCAGCCCCAGCATTTT.

In DNA form, the CDR3 reads TGTGCCTGGAGTGTACGATACGACGCTCGGGGTGGCTACACCTTC. Protein: CAWSVRYDARGGYTF. The rearrangement links TRBV30 to TRBJ1-2; D is unclear. CDR1 GTSNPN and CDR2 SVGIG come from the germline V gene (reference sequence). V was shortened by 0 bases and J by 7 bases, with 18 bases between the two germline ends. The CDR3 has 15 residues. The entire variable domain, with the rest obtained from reference TRBV30 and TRBJ1-2, is as follows: SQTIHQWPATLVQPVGSPLSLECTVEGTSNPNLYWYRQAAGRGLQLLFYSVGIGQISSEVPQNLSASRPQDRQFILSSKKLLLSDSGFYLCAWSVRYDARGGYTFGSGTRLTVV.